Below, 5 T cell receptor beta chains from the same sample are listed, as sequenced in a study of T-cell memory formation after mild COVID-19. TCRdb reprocessed the 5' RACE reads with MiXCR, giving one entry per CDR3 protein. The sample yields roughly 110,000 distinct CDR3 sequences, approximately 21% seen once. Source material: PBMCs or a T cell subset sorted from them (not recorded which). These receptors came from a young man who had mild COVID-19 (a few samples of this study predate the infection). Cell type and time point are not known.

The rearrangement joins TRBV27 to TRBJ2-1, with D unclear. CDR1 is MNHEY, CDR2 SMNVEV, per germline (reference sequence). CDR3 size: 15 residues. The V and J ends lost 0 bases and 0 bases respectively, with 6 bases between them. CDR3 DNA: TGTGCCAGCAGTTTATCGTGGAGCTCCTACAATGAGCAGTTCTTC. Translation: CASSLSWSSYNEQFF.

The V call is TRBV20-1, the J call TRBJ1-4; no definite D call. With 3 bases removed from V and 3 bases from J, the gap between germline ends came to 8 bases. The CDR3 is made up of 13 amino acids. From germline, CDR1 is DFQATT and CDR2 SNEGSKA (reference sequence). Here the CDR3 DNA reads TGCAGTGCTAGCCTGAGGTCTAATGAAAAACTGTTTTTT. It yields the protein CSASLRSNEKLFF.

This clonotype was seen a handful of times. The V and J genes are TRBV5-6 and TRBJ2-1, with TRBD1 matching over 7 bases. The germline gives CDR1 SGHDT, CDR2 YYEEEE. CDR3 length: 14 residues. Trimming took 2 bases from V and 5 from J; bases not matched to a gene: 4. The CDR3 is CASSFGTANNEQFF. The CDR3 coding sequence is TGTGCCAGCAGCTTCGGGACAGCCAACAATGAGCAGTTCTTC.

There are a few counts of this clonotype. The chain is built from TRBV9 and TRBJ2-2; 7 bases are a match to TRBD1. The V gene end was trimmed by 4 bases and the J gene end by 1 base; junction bases not matched to a gene: 10. Germline V gene lookup returns CDR1 SGDLS and CDR2 YYNGEE. This CDR3 spans 17 amino acids. CDR3 residues: CASSPYPGTENTGELFF. In nucleotides, the CDR3 is TGTGCCAGCAGCCCTTACCCCGGGACAGAGAACACCGGGGAGCTGTTTTTT.

The chain recombines TRBV10-3 with TRBJ1-1; D possibly corresponds to TRBD1 (5 bases). V lost 8 bases and J lost 8, with 12 bases in between. This CDR3 has 11 residues. CDR1 is ENHRY and CDR2 is SYGVKD in the germline V gene. CDR3 protein: CAILERGEAFF. The CDR3 bases are TGTGCCATCTTGGAAAGGGGCGAAGCTTTCTTT.